These T cell receptor beta chains were read from a single sample in a study of cytomegalovirus exposure and HLA in healthy donors. Here immunoSEQ multiplex PCR was the method, and the copy in TCRdb shows in-frame clones only, minus some. The table includes 200,000 to 250,000 clones, roughly 89% detected once. Sequenced material: PBMCs. All receptors come from a woman between 18 and 30 years old in good health and CMV-seronegative. Both conserved end residues are part of each CDR3. D genes are given only for firm matches. Rows may omit the clone size; those that give it use once, few, many or a size class.

V gene	clone size	D gene	J gene	CDR3 DNA	CDR3 protein
TRBV9	once	-	TRBJ2-3	TGTGCCAGCAGCGTAGGTGCTCTACCGAGCACAGATACGCAGTATTTT	CASSVGALPSTDTQYF
TRBV15	-	TRBD1	TRBJ1-2	TGTGCCACCAGCAGAGATCTCGGACAGGGTCATGGCTACACCTTC	CATSRDLGQGHGYTF
TRBV7-9	few	-	TRBJ2-7	TGTGCCAGCAGCTTAGAGCTCCGCTACGAGCAGTACTTC	CASSLELRYEQYF
TRBV4-3	-	TRBD2	TRBJ2-7	TGCGCCAGCAGCCAATCCGGCGGGAGCGGCTACGAGCAGTACTTC	CASSQSGGSGYEQYF
TRBV7-9	-	TRBD1	TRBJ1-2	TGTGCCAGCAGCTTAGGGGACAGAAGATTTAACTATGGCTACACCTTC	CASSLGDRRFNYGYTF
TRBV7-9	-	TRBD1	TRBJ2-4	TGTGCCAGCAGCTCAGTTGACAGGGGTATAGCCAAAAACATTCAGTACTTC	CASSSVDRGIAKNIQYF
TRBV7-9	-	-	TRBJ2-5	TGTGCCAGCAGCTTACATAGGGGACAAGAGACCCAGTACTTC	CASSLHRGQETQYF
TRBV7-6	-	-	TRBJ2-2	TGTGCCAGCAGCTCGCGCTACACCGGGGAGCTGTTTTTT	CASSSRYTGELFF
TRBV6-5	-	-	TRBJ2-7	TGTGCCAGCAGCCAATATGACGGAGCCTACGAGCAGTACTTC	CASSQYDGAYEQYF
TRBV11-2	-	TRBD1	TRBJ1-2	TGTGCCAGCAGCGGCTTTGGGACAGGGGCCTCCGAGTTCTATGGCTACACCTTC	CASSGFGTGASEFYGYTF
TRBV2	-	TRBD1	TRBJ1-2	TGTGCCAGCTCATCAGGGGGCTATGGCTACACCTTC	CASSSGGYGYTF
TRBV4-1	-	-	TRBJ2-7	TGCGCCAGCAGCCAAGGCATGTCAGTCTACGAGCAGTACTTC	CASSQGMSVYEQYF
TRBV5-1	-	-	TRBJ2-1	TGCGCCAGCAGCTTGGGGGGCCCCTACAATGAGCAGTTCTTC	CASSLGGPYNEQFF
TRBV7-8	-	-	TRBJ2-1	TGTGCCAGCAGCCTAAGACAGGCCTCCAATGAGCAGTTCTTC	CASSLRQASNEQFF
TRBV7-8	-	TRBD2	TRBJ2-1	TGTGCCAGCAGCTTTCTCGGGGTAGCGGGGGACAATGAGCAGTTCTTC	CASSFLGVAGDNEQFF
TRBV2	-	TRBD1	TRBJ2-4	TGTGCCAGCTACGGGACAGGGGACTTTTTTCAGTACTTC	CASYGTGDFFQYF
TRBV5-1	once	TRBD2	TRBJ2-2	TGCGCCAGCAGCTCCCGATTAGCGGGGGGCTGGAACACCGGGGAGCTGTTTTTT	CASSSRLAGGWNTGELFF
TRBV5-4	-	-	TRBJ2-7	TGTGCCAGCAGCCCCTCAGCGGCGCACTACGAGCAGTACTTC	CASSPSAAHYEQYF
TRBV27	-	-	TRBJ2-7	TGTGCCAGCAGTTTATCATCCAGTTCCGAGCAGTACTTC	CASSLSSSSEQYF
TRBV28	few	-	TRBJ1-2	TGTGCCAGCAGTTTCCCTCTAACACGGGACTATGGCTACACCTTC	CASSFPLTRDYGYTF
TRBV15	-	-	TRBJ1-2	TGTGCCACCAGCAGAGTGAGGTCGGGGGAGTATGGCTACACCTTC	CATSRVRSGEYGYTF
TRBV4-3	-	-	TRBJ2-3	TGCGCCAGCAGCCAACAGGTCGCAGGGGATACGCAGTATTTT	CASSQQVAGDTQYF
TRBV5-1	-	-	TRBJ2-3	TGCGCCAGCAGCACGTCGACAGTCACAGATACGCAGTATTTT	CASSTSTVTDTQYF
TRBV15	-	-	TRBJ2-1	TGTGCCACCAGCAGGGGACTGACGAAGCAGTTCTTC	CATSRGLTKQFF
TRBV5-6	-	-	TRBJ1-2	TGTGCCAGCAGCTTGGTCACACAGGGCACGACCTATGGCTACACCTTC	CASSLVTQGTTYGYTF
TRBV7-6	-	TRBD2	TRBJ2-1	TGTGCCAGCAGCTTAGGTCTTAGCGGGGGTTCCTACAATGAGCAGTTCTTC	CASSLGLSGGSYNEQFF
TRBV4-1	-	-	TRBJ1-2	TGCGCCAGCAGCCTAAGGACAGAAGAGGGCTATGGCTACACCTTC	CASSLRTEEGYGYTF
TRBV6-7	-	TRBD2	TRBJ2-5	TGTGCCAGCAGTCCCCGGCAGCGGGGGAACCAAGAGACCCAGTACTTC	CASSPRQRGNQETQYF
TRBV19	-	-	TRBJ2-1	TGTGCCAGTAGTATAGCTAAGGGGATGGATGAGCAGTTCTTC	CASSIAKGMDEQFF
TRBV4-1	-	TRBD1	TRBJ2-5	TGCGCCAGCAGCCCCAAAACCTGGACAGGGGACGTCGGAGAGACCCAGTACTTC	CASSPKTWTGDVGETQYF
TRBV27	-	-	TRBJ1-2	TGTGCCAGCAGTTTGGACAAAAGCTATGGCTACACCTTC	CASSLDKSYGYTF
TRBV4-3	few	TRBD1	TRBJ1-1	TGCGCCAGCAGCCAAGAGAGGGGGCGGCAAGCTTTCTTT	CASSQERGRQAFF
TRBV15	once	-	TRBJ1-1	TGTGCCACCAGCAGAGATAGAGGGATCGCTGAAGCTTTCTTT	CATSRDRGIAEAFF
TRBV15	-	TRBD2	TRBJ2-5	TGTGCCACCAGCGTCGCGGGGGGGCAAGAGACCCAGTACTTC	CATSVAGGQETQYF
TRBV10-3	-	TRBD2	TRBJ2-1	TGTGCCATCAGTGAAGTCCGGAGGCTAGCGGGGGGAAATGAGCAGTTCTTC	CAISEVRRLAGGNEQFF
TRBV15	-	-	TRBJ1-2	TGTGCCACCAGCAGAGAGGCAGCAGGCGATTCCCCTGGCTATGGCTACACCTTC	CATSREAAGDSPGYGYTF
TRBV7-2	-	-	TRBJ1-5	TGTGCCAGCAGCTCTCGACAGATTTATAGCAATCAGCCCCAGCATTTT	CASSSRQIYSNQPQHF
TRBV6-1	-	-	TRBJ2-7	TGTGCCAGCAGTGAGGCTAGGTACGAGCAGTACTTC	CASSEARYEQYF
TRBV7-9	-	-	TRBJ1-2	TGTGCCAGCAGCCTCGCCAACTCTGCTGGCTACACCTTC	CASSLANSAGYTF
TRBV11-2	few	-	TRBJ1-2	TGTGCCAGCAGCTTAGGAGCGGGTTCCAGTGGCTACACCTTC	CASSLGAGSSGYTF
TRBV11-2	-	TRBD2	TRBJ2-1	TGTGCCAGCAGCTTACGGACTAGCGGGAGGTTCTACAATGAGCAGTTCTTC	CASSLRTSGRFYNEQFF
TRBV6-1	-	TRBD2	TRBJ2-1	TGTGCCAGCAAGTCCCCCGGGACTAGATCGTCGCAGTTCTTC	CASKSPGTRSSQFF
TRBV5-5	-	-	TRBJ2-7	TGTGCCAGCAGCTCCGGGACTTTGGTCGAGCAGTACTTC	CASSSGTLVEQYF
TRBV15	-	TRBD2	TRBJ2-2	TGTGCCGCCAGCAGCACTAGCGGGAGCCCCCCCGGGGAGCTGTTTTTT	CAASSTSGSPPGELFF
TRBV2	-	-	TRBJ1-1	TGTGCCAGCAGTGACCAGGGGAGCACTGAAGCTTTCTTT	CASSDQGSTEAFF
TRBV4-3	-	TRBD1	TRBJ1-5	TGCGCCAGCAGCCACGGACAGGGTTCGCAGCCCCAGCATTTT	CASSHGQGSQPQHF
TRBV9	-	TRBD1	TRBJ1-1	TGTGCCAGCAGCCCCCACCGGACAGGGAGCACTGAAGCTTTCTTT	CASSPHRTGSTEAFF
TRBV25-1	few	-	TRBJ2-5	TGTGCCAGCAGTGAAATGGGGGCTCTGTACCAAGAGACCCAGTACTTC	CASSEMGALYQETQYF
TRBV4-3	-	-	TRBJ1-1	TGCGCCAGCAGCCATTACCGAGACACTGAAGCTTTCTTT	CASSHYRDTEAFF
TRBV9	-	-	TRBJ1-1	TGTGCCAGCAGCGTATCTCCCAACACTGAAGCTTTCTTT	CASSVSPNTEAFF
TRBV19	-	TRBD2	TRBJ2-7	TGTGCCAGTAGTGGGACTACCTACGAGCAGTACTTC	CASSGTTYEQYF
TRBV5-1	once	TRBD2	TRBJ2-1	TGCGCCAGCAGCTCTTTGACTAGCGGGATCGGGATGGGGGTAAATGAGCAGTTCTTC	CASSSLTSGIGMGVNEQFF
TRBV7-8	-	-	TRBJ2-1	TGTGCCAGCAGCCACACAAACACCGTATCCTACAATGAGCAGTTCTTC	CASSHTNTVSYNEQFF
TRBV6-4	-	TRBD2	TRBJ2-1	TGTGCCAGCAGTGACTCTAGCGGGAGGCCCTATGAGCAGTTCTTC	CASSDSSGRPYEQFF
TRBV18	-	TRBD2	TRBJ2-1	TGTGCCAGCTCATCTCAGAGCGGGACGGGCTCCTACAATGAGCAGTTCTTC	CASSSQSGTGSYNEQFF
TRBV27	-	-	TRBJ1-2	TGTGCCAGCAGTTTCGGGAGGGGCGGCCGTTACGGCTACACCTTC	CASSFGRGGRYGYTF
TRBV5-8	-	TRBD1	TRBJ1-2	TGTGCCAGCAGAACCCCAGGGGGCCTCTATGGCTACACCTTC	CASRTPGGLYGYTF
TRBV2	-	TRBD2	TRBJ2-7	TGTGCCAGCTGCCCGGGACTAGCGGGGGGGCGCTACGAGCAGTACTTC	CASCPGLAGGRYEQYF
TRBV28	-	TRBD1	TRBJ2-7	TGTGCCAGCAGTTTGGGCGGGACAGGTTTGCACGAGCAGTACTTC	CASSLGGTGLHEQYF
TRBV7-3	-	TRBD2	TRBJ2-7	TGTGCCAGCAGCCTAGAAGCGGGGGCCTCCTACGAGCAGTACTTC	CASSLEAGASYEQYF